Shown below are 27 T cell receptor beta chains from a single sample sequenced in a study of cytomegalovirus exposure and HLA in healthy donors. The PCR used 60 Vbeta and 13 Jbeta primers. TCRdb's copy holds only in-frame clones and misses some; the assay was immunoSEQ multiplex PCR. The data hold 150,000 to 200,000 clones, with around 80% observed a single time. The sample consisted of PBMCs. These receptors originate from a woman in her 30s in good health and CMV-seropositive.

This clone was seen a handful of times. V usage is TRBV19 and J usage is TRBJ1-5, with D possibly being TRBD1 (5 bases). Germline V gene data show CDR1 as LNHDA and CDR2 as SQIVND (reference sequence). V lost 7 bases and J lost 6, with 19 bases in between. The CDR3 extends over 15 amino acids. The CDR3 DNA reads as TGTGCCAGTACCTTTACAGGAGTCTATGGTCAGCCCCAGCATTTT. This sequence encodes CASTFTGVYGQPQHF.

J is TRBJ2-1 and V is TRBV4-1; 11 bases match TRBD2. The length of the CDR3 is 15 residues. With 6 bases clipped from V and 7 bases from J, the junction kept 8 bases outside the gene matches. Germline values: CDR1 MGHRA, CDR2 YSYEKL. CDR3 residues: CASRLTSGERNEQFF. In DNA form, the CDR3 reads TGCGCCAGCAGACTGACTAGCGGGGAAAGAAATGAGCAGTTCTTC.

Only a few counts were recorded for this clone. The chain is built from TRBV12-2 and TRBJ2-1; the D call of TRBD2 is as the table states it, not checked on the DNA. TRBV12-2 is a pseudogene segment. This CDR3 is built from 16 residues. The CDR3 loop is CASRSSTSGGCNEQFF. The CDR3 DNA sequence: TGTGCAAGTCGCTCCTCGACTAGCGGGGGGTGCAATGAGCAGTTCTTC.

In its sample, this clone was seen a few times. The chain has TRBV2 and TRBJ2-1; 11 nucleotides match TRBD2. Looked up from germline, CDR1 is SNHLY and CDR2 is FYNNEI. The CDR3 covers 18 residues. V lost 5 bases, J lost 5 bases, and 14 bases stayed unmatched. In nucleotides, the CDR3 is TGTGCCAGCAGTCCGCACAAGTCGTTAGCGGGGGGGCACAATGAGCAGTTCTTC. This gives the protein CASSPHKSLAGGHNEQFF.

This chain links TRBV2 with TRBJ2-5, with D perhaps matching TRBD1 (6 bases). The CDR3 runs 15 residues. CDR1 SNHLY and CDR2 FYNNEI come from the germline V gene. Trimming shortened V by 4 bases and J by 7 bases, and 19 bases separated the two germline ends. Here the CDR3 reads CASSAQGPFLGTQYF. CDR3 sequence (DNA): TGTGCCAGCAGTGCGCAGGGGCCATTTCTCGGGACCCAGTACTTC.

The chain joins TRBV9 to TRBJ2-4, with D perhaps TRBD2 (5 bases). Germline V gene data show CDR1 as SGDLS and CDR2 as YYNGEE. This CDR3 has 14 residues. V shed 0 bases and J shed 5 bases, with 9 bases lying between them. The CDR3 here is CASSVGGSQNIQYF. The CDR3 coding sequence is TGTGCCAGCAGCGTAGGAGGGAGCCAAAACATTCAGTACTTC.

The gene calls are TRBV10-3 and TRBJ2-5, with 9 bases matching TRBD2. The CDR3 has 14 amino acids. V lost 3 bases to trimming and J lost 3 bases; unmatched junction nucleotides: 2. CDR1 is ENHRY and CDR2 is SYGVKD in the germline V gene. This chain's CDR3 is CAISESSGEETQYF. CDR3 DNA sequence: TGTGCCATCAGTGAATCTAGCGGGGAAGAGACCCAGTACTTC.

This rearrangement joins TRBV6-5 to TRBJ1-3; no reliable D call. Trimming stripped 2 bases from V and 4 bases from J, with 9 bases between. Germline V gene sequence: CDR1 MNHEY, CDR2 SVGAGI. CDR3 length equals 14 residues. The CDR3 region has the DNA TGTGCCAGCAGTTACGGCACCCTCGGAAACACCATATATTTT. It codes for CASSYGTLGNTIYF.

This chain uses TRBV4-1 with TRBJ2-2; D is perhaps TRBD1 (6 bases). The CDR3 loop spans 17 amino acids. The V gene lost 0 bases and the J gene lost 6 bases, with 17 bases spanning the gap. CDR1 MGHRA and CDR2 YSYEKL come from the germline V gene. CDR3 loop: CASSQEPQGQVPGELFF. The CDR3 nucleotides read TGCGCCAGCAGCCAAGAGCCCCAGGGGCAGGTTCCCGGGGAGCTGTTTTTT.

The gene calls are TRBV25-1 and TRBJ2-7; possibly TRBD2 for D (6 bases). The CDR3 is 17 amino acids. Trimming removed 4 bases at V and 1 base at J, with 20 bases between. CDR1 and CDR2 (germline): MGHDK, SYGVNS. The CDR3 nucleotides read TGTGCCAGCAGTGGACCGCGGGGCACGGTCCCATCCTACGAGCAGTACTTC. Translation gives CASSGPRGTVPSYEQYF.

The rearrangement links TRBV19 to TRBJ2-3; possible D gene TRBD1, 6 bases. Germline V CDR1 and CDR2: LNHDA, SQIVND (reference sequence). With 3 bases removed from V and 2 bases from J, the gap between germline ends came to 18 bases. This CDR3 is built from 17 residues. The CDR3 DNA follows: TGTGCCAGTAGTATCTCGGGACAAAAAAGTCTCACAGATACGCAGTATTTT. Amino acids: CASSISGQKSLTDTQYF.

V is TRBV6-1 and J is TRBJ1-2; D may be TRBD1 (5 bases). Trimming took 6 bases from V and 4 from J, leaving 6 bases between them. The germline V gene encodes CDR1 MNHNS and CDR2 SASEGT. This CDR3 is 11 amino acids long. The CDR3 nucleotides read TGTGCCAGCAGCGGGGGCTATGGCTACACCTTC. Protein product: CASSGGYGYTF.

The chain employs TRBV6-1 and TRBJ2-7; TRBD2 is a possible D gene (6 bases). Germline V gives CDR1 MNHNS, CDR2 SASEGT. Trimming left V 5 bases short and J 3 bases short, with 14 bases between. The CDR3 extends over 14 amino acids. Here the CDR3 DNA reads TGTGCCAGCAGTTTGGCCCGGGGGATCTACGAGCAGTACTTC. This translates into CASSLARGIYEQYF.

The chain joins TRBV11-3 to TRBJ2-5; D is uncertain. The germline V gene has CDR1 SGHNT and CDR2 YENEEA. The CDR3 sequence is 15 residues long. V dropped 2 bases and J dropped 0 bases, with 10 bases sitting between them. The DNA for the CDR3 is TGTGCCAGCAGCTTACCGTACACCGACCAAGAGACCCAGTACTTC. Translating gives CASSLPYTDQETQYF. The full variable domain, rest sourced from reference TRBV11-3 and TRBJ2-5, is EAGVVQSPRYKIIEKKQPVAFWCNPISGHNTLYWYLQNLGQGPELLIRYENEEAVDDSQLPKDRFSAERLKGVDSTLKIQPAELGDSAVYLCASSLPYTDQETQYFGPGTRLLVL.

J is TRBJ2-7 and V is TRBV2, with 7 nucleotides matching TRBD1. This CDR3 contains 14 residues. Germline V lookup: CDR1 SNHLY, CDR2 FYNNEI. V lost 6 bases to trimming and J lost 2 bases; unmatched junction nucleotides: 7. Here the CDR3 reads CASSLLDRPYEQYF. The CDR3 DNA sequence: TGTGCCAGCAGCCTATTGGACAGGCCCTACGAGCAGTACTTC. Looking up the rest from reference TRBV2 and TRBJ2-7 gives the full variable domain: EPEVTQTPSHQVTQMGQEVILRCVPISNHLYFYWYRQILGQKVEFLVSFYNNEISEKSEIFDDQFSVERPDGSNFTLKIRSTKLEDSAMYFCASSLLDRPYEQYFGPGTRLTVT.

CDR3 nucleotides: TGTGCCAGCAGCTTAAACAGGGGGCGAACACCCCTCCACTTT. Translated, it gives CASSLNRGRTPLHF. This rearrangement joins TRBV7-9 to TRBJ1-6; 9 bases are shared with TRBD1. CDR1 and CDR2 (germline): SEHNR, FQNEAQ (reference sequence). This CDR3 is built from 14 residues. Losses at the gene ends were 2 bases for V and 11 bases for J; bases not matched to a gene: 4.

The chain employs TRBV28 and TRBJ2-7, with 12 bases matching TRBD1. The CDR3 is made up of 17 amino acids. V dropped 9 bases and J dropped 7; count of bases not matched to a gene: 19. Germline V gene sequence: CDR1 MDHEN, CDR2 SYDVKM. The CDR3 region is CARQLATRDRGRSEQYF. The CDR3 nucleotides read TGTGCCAGGCAGCTCGCGACCCGGGACAGGGGGCGAAGTGAGCAGTACTTC.

The chain has TRBV7-6 and TRBJ2-7, with 8 bases that match TRBD1. CDR1 is SGHVS, CDR2 FNYEAQ, per germline. V lost 5 bases, J lost 2 bases, and 8 bases stayed unmatched. CDR3 length: 15 amino acids. The CDR3 DNA reads TGTGCCAGCAGCCCCCAGGACAGGGCCACCTACGAGCAGTACTTC. Its protein product is CASSPQDRATYEQYF.

The rearrangement joins TRBV27 to TRBJ2-7, with 7 bases identical to TRBD1. V lost 6 bases and J lost 6; bases outside the gene matches: 8. From germline, CDR1 is MNHEY and CDR2 SMNVEV (reference sequence). This CDR3 has 13 amino acids. The CDR3 sequence: CASSSDRVREQYF. The CDR3 bases are TGTGCCAGCAGCTCCGACAGGGTTCGCGAGCAGTACTTC.

The chain carries TRBV9 and TRBJ1-1; TRBD1 might be the D (5 bases). The CDR3 contains 14 residues. Germline assignment: CDR1 SGDLS and CDR2 YYNGEE. V lost 1 base and J lost 1, with 8 bases in between. In DNA, the CDR3 is TGTGCCAGCAGCGTATCAACAGGGAACACTGAAGCTTTCTTT. It encodes CASSVSTGNTEAFF.

V is TRBV6-1 and J is TRBJ1-2; D gene ambiguous. Trimming cost V 3 bases and J 6 bases, with 17 bases left between them. The germline CDR1 and CDR2 sequences are MNHNS and SASEGT. The CDR3 consists of 15 residues. The DNA for the CDR3 is TGTGCCAGCAGTGAGCCCCCCTTGAGGGTTAATGGCTACACCTTC. This translates into CASSEPPLRVNGYTF.

Only a few counts were recorded for this clone. The V call is TRBV27, the J call TRBJ1-6; D call uncertain. The germline gives CDR1 MNHEY, CDR2 SMNVEV (reference sequence). V was pared by 5 bases and J by 0 bases, with 8 bases between. The CDR3 totals 15 residues. The CDR3 coding sequence is TGTGCCAGCAGTCGAGGGTACTCCTATAATTCACCCCTCCACTTT. It specifies CASSRGYSYNSPLHF.

This clone was found once. The V call is TRBV6-5, the J call TRBJ2-7, with TRBD2 matching over 8 bases. J lost 5 bases, V lost 6 bases, and 12 bases had no gene match. The CDR3 totals 15 residues. Germline values: CDR1 MNHEY, CDR2 SVGAGI. CDR3 in amino acids: CASRSSGGNSHEQYF. As DNA, the CDR3 is TGTGCCAGCAGAAGCAGCGGGGGTAATTCCCACGAGCAGTACTTC.

The V and J genes are TRBV2 and TRBJ1-5, with D possibly matching TRBD1 (5 bases). V lost 2 bases, J lost 6 bases, and 11 bases lay in between. The CDR3 is 14 amino acids. Looked up from germline, CDR1 is SNHLY and CDR2 is FYNNEI. The CDR3 bases are TGTGCCAGCAGTGAAAACCAGGGAAGTCAGCCCCAGCATTTT. Amino acid sequence: CASSENQGSQPQHF.

This clone was picked up a small number of times. This chain joins TRBV12-5 and TRBJ1-2; no reliable D call. With 0 bases removed from V and 0 bases from J, the gap between germline ends came to 11 bases. Germline V gene data show CDR1 as LGHNT and CDR2 as FRNRAP. The CDR3 is 16 residues long. The CDR3 sequence: CASGLVLRSANYGYTF. The DNA of the CDR3 is TGTGCTAGTGGTTTGGTACTGAGGTCAGCTAACTATGGCTACACCTTC.

A note on this clone: In the same sample, other DNA sequences code for this CDR3. This chain joins TRBV5-6 and TRBJ2-7, with D unclear. The CDR3 totals 13 residues. V was trimmed by 0 bases and J by 3 bases, leaving 7 bases between them. Germline V gene lookup returns CDR1 SGHDT and CDR2 YYEEEE. The CDR3 spells CASSLGRSYEQYF. The CDR3 DNA sequence: TGTGCCAGCAGCTTGGGTAGGAGCTACGAGCAGTACTTC.

The J gene is TRBJ1-2, the V gene TRBV7-9; 7 bases are shared with TRBD1. The CDR3 has 14 amino acids. Germline CDR1 reads SEHNR; CDR2 reads FQNEAQ (reference sequence). The J segment lost 8 bases and the V segment lost 5 bases, leaving 11 bases of the junction unmatched. Here the CDR3 reads CASSPQQGMRGYTF. The CDR3 DNA reads TGTGCCAGCAGCCCGCAACAGGGGATGCGGGGCTACACCTTC.